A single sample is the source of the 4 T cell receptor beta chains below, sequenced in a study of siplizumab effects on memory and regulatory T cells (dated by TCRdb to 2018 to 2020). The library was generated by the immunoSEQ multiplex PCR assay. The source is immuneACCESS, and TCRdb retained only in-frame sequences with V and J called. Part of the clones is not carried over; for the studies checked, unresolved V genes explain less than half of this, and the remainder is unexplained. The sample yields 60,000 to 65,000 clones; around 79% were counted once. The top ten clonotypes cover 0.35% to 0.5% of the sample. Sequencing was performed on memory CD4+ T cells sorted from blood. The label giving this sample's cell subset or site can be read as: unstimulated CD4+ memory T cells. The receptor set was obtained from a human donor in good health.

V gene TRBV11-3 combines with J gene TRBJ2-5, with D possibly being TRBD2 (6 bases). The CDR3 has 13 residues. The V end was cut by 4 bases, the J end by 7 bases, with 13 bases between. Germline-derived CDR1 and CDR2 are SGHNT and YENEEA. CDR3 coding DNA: TGTGCCAGCAGCTCGGGACTTGACGGGACCCAGTACTTC. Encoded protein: CASSSGLDGTQYF.

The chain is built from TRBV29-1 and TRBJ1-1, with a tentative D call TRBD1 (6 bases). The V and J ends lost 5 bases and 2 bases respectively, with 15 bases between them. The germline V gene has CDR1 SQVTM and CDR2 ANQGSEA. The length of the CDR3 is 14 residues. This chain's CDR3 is CSVLSPDSNTEAFF. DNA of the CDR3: TGCAGCGTTTTAAGTCCGGACAGCAACACTGAAGCTTTCTTT.

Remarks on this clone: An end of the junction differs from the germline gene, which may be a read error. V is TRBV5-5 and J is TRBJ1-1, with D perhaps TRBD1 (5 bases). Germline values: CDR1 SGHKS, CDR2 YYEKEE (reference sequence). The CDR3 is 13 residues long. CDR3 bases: TGTGCCAGCAGCTTGGTGTTCCCGGGCTTGGGGGTCTTT. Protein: CASSLVFPGLGVF.

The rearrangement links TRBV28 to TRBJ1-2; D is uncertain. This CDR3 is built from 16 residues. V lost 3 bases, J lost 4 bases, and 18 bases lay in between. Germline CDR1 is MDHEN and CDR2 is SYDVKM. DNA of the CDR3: TGTGCCAGCAGTTTCCCCCACGGCGAGTCGGGCTATGGCTACACCTTC. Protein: CASSFPHGESGYGYTF.